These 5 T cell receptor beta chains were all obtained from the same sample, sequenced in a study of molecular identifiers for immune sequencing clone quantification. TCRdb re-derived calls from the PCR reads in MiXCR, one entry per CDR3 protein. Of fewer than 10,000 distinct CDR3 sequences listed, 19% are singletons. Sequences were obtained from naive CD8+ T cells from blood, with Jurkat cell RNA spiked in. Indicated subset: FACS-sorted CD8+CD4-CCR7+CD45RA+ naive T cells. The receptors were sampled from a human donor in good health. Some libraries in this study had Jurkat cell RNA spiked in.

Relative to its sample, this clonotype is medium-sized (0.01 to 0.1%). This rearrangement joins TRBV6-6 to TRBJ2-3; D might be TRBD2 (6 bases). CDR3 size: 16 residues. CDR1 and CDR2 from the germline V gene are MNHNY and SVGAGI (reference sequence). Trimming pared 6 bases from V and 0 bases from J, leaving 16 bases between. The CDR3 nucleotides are TGTGCCAGCAGCCCCGGGGGTGGCGGGAGCACAGATACGCAGTATTTT. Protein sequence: CASSPGGGGSTDTQYF.

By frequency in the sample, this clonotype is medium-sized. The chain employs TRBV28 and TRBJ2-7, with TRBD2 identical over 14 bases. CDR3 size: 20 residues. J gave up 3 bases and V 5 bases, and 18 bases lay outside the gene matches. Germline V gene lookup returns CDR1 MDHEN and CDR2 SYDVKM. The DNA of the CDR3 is TGTGCCAGCAGTGCCCCCTACCCCGGGACTAGCGGGAGTCCCAACTACGAGCAGTACTTC. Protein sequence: CASSAPYPGTSGSPNYEQYF.

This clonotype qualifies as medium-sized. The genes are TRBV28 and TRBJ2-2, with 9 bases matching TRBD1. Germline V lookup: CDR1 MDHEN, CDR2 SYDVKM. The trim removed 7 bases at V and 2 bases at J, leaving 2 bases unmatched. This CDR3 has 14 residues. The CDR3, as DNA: TGTGCCAGCACGGACAGGGGAAACACCGGGGAGCTGTTTTTT. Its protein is CASTDRGNTGELFF.

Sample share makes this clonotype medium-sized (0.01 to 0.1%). The CDR3 DNA follows: TGCAGTGCTAGTTCCGGGACAGGGGGCATTGATACGCAGTATTTT. Its translation: CSASSGTGGIDTQYF. The J gene is TRBJ2-3, the V gene TRBV20-1, with 12 bases that match TRBD1. J lost 6 bases, V lost 3 bases, and 7 bases had no gene match. This CDR3 has 15 residues. Germline-derived CDR1 and CDR2 are DFQATT and SNEGSKA (reference sequence).

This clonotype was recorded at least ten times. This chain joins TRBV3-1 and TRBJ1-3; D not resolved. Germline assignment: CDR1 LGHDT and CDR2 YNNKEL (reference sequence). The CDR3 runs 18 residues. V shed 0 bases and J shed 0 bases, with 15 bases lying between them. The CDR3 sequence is CASSQDQAWRNSGNTIYF. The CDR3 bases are TGTGCCAGCAGCCAAGATCAGGCTTGGAGGAACTCTGGAAACACCATATATTTT.